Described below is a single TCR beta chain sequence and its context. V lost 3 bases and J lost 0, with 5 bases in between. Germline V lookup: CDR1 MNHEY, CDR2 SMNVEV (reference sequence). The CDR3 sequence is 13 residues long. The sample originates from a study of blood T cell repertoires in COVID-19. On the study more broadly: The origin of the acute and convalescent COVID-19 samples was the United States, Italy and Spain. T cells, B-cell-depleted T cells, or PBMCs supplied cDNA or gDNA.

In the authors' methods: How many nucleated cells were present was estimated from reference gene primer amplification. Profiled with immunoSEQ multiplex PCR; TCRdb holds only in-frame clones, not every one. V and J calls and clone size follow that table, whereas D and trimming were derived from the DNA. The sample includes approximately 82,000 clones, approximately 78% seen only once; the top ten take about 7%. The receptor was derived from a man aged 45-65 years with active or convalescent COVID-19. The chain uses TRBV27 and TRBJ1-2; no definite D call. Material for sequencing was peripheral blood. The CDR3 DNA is TGTGCCAGCAGTTTCCAGGCTAACTATGGCTACACCTTC. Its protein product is CASSFQANYGYTF.